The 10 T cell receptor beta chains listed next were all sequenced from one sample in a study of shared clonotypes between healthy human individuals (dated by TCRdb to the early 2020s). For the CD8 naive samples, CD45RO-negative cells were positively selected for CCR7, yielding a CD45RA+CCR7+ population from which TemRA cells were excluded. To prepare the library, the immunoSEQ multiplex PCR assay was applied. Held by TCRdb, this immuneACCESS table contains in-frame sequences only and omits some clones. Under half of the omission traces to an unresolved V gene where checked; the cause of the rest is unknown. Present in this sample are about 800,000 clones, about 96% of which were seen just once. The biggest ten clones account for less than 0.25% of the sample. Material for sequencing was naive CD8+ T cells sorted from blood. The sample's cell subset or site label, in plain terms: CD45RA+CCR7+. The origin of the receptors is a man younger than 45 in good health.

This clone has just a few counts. The CDR3 protein is CASSSGQGNQPQHF. CDR3 in DNA: TGCGCCAGCAGCTCGGGACAGGGTAATCAGCCCCAGCATTTT. The J gene is TRBJ1-5, the V gene TRBV4-1; 9 nucleotides agree with TRBD1. The CDR3 is 14 amino acids. Per the germline V gene, CDR1 is MGHRA and CDR2 is YSYEKL. V shed 5 bases and J 4 bases; nucleotides not matched to a gene: 3.

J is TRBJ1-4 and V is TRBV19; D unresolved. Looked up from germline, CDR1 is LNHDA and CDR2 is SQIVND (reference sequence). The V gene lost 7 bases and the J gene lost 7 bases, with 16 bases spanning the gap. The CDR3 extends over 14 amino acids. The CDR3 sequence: CASTFVPSGEKLFF. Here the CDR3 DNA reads TGTGCCAGTACTTTCGTGCCGTCGGGTGAAAAACTGTTTTTT.

CDR3 in DNA: TGCGCCAGCAGCCAAGTTGGAATAGGACGGATGAACACTGAAGCTTTCTTT. Its protein product is CASSQVGIGRMNTEAFF. The chain links TRBV4-1 to TRBJ1-1; D call uncertain. The length of the CDR3 is 17 residues. V dropped 1 base and J dropped 0 bases, with 15 bases sitting between them. Germline lookup yields CDR1 MGHRA and CDR2 YSYEKL.

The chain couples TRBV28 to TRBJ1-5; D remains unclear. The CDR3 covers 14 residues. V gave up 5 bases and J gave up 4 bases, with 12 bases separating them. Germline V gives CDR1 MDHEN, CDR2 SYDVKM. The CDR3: CASSLFTGNQPQHF. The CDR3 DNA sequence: TGTGCCAGCAGTCTGTTCACGGGGAATCAGCCCCAGCATTTT.

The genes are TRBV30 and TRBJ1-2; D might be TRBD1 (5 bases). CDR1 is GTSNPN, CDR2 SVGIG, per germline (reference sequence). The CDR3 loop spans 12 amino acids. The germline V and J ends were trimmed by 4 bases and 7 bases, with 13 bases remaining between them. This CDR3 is CAWISRDLGYTF. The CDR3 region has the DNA TGTGCCTGGATTAGCAGGGACCTTGGCTACACCTTC.

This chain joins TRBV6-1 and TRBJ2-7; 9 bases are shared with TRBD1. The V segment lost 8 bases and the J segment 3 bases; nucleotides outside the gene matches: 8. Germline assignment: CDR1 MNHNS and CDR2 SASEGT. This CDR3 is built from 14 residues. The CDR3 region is CASAQGAQVYEQYF. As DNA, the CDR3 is TGTGCCAGCGCACAGGGGGCGCAAGTCTACGAGCAGTACTTC.

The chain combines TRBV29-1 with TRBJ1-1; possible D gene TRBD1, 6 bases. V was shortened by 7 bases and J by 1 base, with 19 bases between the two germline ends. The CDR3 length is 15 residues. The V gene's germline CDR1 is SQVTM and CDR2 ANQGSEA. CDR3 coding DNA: TGCAGCGGGGGGCAGGGTACAATGGAGAACACTGAAGCTTTCTTT. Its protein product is CSGGQGTMENTEAFF.

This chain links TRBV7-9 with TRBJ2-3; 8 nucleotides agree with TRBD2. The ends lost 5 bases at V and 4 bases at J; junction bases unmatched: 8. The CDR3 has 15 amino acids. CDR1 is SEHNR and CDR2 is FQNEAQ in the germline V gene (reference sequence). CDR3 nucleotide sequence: TGTGCCAGCAGCCACCCGGGGACTAGGGCAGATACGCAGTATTTT. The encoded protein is CASSHPGTRADTQYF.

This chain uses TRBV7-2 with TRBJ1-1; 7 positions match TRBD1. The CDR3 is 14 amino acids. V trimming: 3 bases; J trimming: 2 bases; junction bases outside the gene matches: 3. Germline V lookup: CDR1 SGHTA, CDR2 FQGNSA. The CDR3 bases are TGTGCCAGCAGCTTGACAGGGCCTAACACTGAAGCTTTCTTT. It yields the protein CASSLTGPNTEAFF.

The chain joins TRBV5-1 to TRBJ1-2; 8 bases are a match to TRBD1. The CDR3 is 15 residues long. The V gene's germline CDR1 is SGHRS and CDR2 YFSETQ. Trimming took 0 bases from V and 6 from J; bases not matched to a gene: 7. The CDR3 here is CASSLGPMTGDGYTF. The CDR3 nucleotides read TGCGCCAGCAGCTTGGGCCCCATGACAGGGGATGGCTACACCTTC.